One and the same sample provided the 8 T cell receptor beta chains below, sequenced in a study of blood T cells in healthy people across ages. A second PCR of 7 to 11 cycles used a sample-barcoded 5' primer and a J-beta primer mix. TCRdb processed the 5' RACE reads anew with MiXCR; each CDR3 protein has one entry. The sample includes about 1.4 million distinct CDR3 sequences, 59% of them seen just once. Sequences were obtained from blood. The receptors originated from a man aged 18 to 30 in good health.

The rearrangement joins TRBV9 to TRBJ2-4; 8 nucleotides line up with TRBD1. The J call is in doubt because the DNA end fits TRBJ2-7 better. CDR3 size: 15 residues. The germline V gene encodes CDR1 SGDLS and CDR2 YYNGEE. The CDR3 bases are TGTGCCAGCAGCGGCGGACAGGGTTCCGTCTACGAGCAGTACTTC. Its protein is CASSGGQGSVYEQYF.

The CDR3 loop is CSVVGGDGEEDYGYTF. As DNA, the CDR3 is TGCAGCGTTGTAGGGGGTGATGGGGAAGAGGACTATGGCTACACCTTC. The V and J genes are TRBV29-1 and TRBJ1-2; a weak D match, TRBD1 (6 bases). The CDR3 extends over 16 amino acids. With 4 bases removed from V and 3 bases from J, the gap between germline ends came to 21 bases. Germline V CDR1 and CDR2: SQVTM, ANQGSEA.

The CDR3 here is CASRVGGAGLTGELFF. As DNA, the CDR3 is TGTGCCAGCCGAGTAGGGGGCGCGGGGCTCACCGGGGAGCTGTTTTTT. This chain joins TRBV2 and TRBJ2-2; a weak D match, TRBD1 (7 bases). Trimming cost V 8 bases and J 4 bases, with 20 bases left between them. The CDR3 is 16 residues long. Germline lookup yields CDR1 SNHLY and CDR2 FYNNEI.

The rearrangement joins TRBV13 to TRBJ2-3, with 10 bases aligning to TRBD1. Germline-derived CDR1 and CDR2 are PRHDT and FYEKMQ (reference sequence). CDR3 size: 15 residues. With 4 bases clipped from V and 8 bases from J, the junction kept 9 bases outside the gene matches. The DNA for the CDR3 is TGTGCCAGCAGCTCGGGACAGGGGCTCGTTGGTACGCAGTATTTT. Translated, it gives CASSSGQGLVGTQYF.

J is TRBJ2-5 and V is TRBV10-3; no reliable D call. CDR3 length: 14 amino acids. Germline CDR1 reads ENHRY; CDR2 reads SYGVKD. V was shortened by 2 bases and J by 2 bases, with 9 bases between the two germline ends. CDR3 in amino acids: CAISETYYQETQYF. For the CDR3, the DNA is TGTGCCATCAGTGAGACCTACTATCAAGAGACCCAGTACTTC.

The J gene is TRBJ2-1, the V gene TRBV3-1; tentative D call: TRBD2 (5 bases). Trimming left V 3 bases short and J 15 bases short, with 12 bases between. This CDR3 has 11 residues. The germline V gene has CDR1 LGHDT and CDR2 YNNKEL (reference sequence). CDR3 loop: CASSHTRNLFF. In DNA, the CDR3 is TGTGCCAGCAGCCACACTAGAAATCTGTTCTTC.

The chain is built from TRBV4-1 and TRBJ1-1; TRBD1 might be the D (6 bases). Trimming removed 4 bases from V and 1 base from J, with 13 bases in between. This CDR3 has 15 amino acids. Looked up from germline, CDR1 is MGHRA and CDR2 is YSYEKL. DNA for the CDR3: TGCGCCAGCAGCCCTCCTGAGGGGGGGAACACTGAAGCTTTCTTT. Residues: CASSPPEGGNTEAFF.

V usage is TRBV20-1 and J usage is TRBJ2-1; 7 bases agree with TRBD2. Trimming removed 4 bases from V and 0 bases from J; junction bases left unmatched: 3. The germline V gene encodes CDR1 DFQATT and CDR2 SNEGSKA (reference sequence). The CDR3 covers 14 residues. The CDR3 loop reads CSAKSGTSYNEQFF. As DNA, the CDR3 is TGCAGTGCTAAAAGCGGGACCTCCTACAATGAGCAGTTCTTC.